The 18 T cell receptor beta chains listed next were all sequenced from one sample in a study of STAT3 mutations in large granular lymphocyte leukemia. The assay was immunoSEQ multiplex PCR, and TCRdb's table has in-frame clones only and misses some. The repertoire holds some 37,000 clones, with approximately 90% as singletons. No antigens are known for them. Notes on the study in general: Every T-cell large granular lymphocyte leukemia patient had at least one immunodominant TCR beta clonotype.

The sequenced sample consisted of PBMCs. The receptors originated from a human donor with T large granular lymphocyte leukemia. Some clones in this sample may be carry-over from other donors' samples.

This chain connects TRBV7-9 to TRBJ1-4, with D unresolved. The V and J ends lost 5 bases and 4 bases respectively, with 8 bases between them. CDR3 length: 13 amino acids. Germline assignment: CDR1 SEHNR and CDR2 FQNEAQ (reference sequence). In DNA, the CDR3 is TGTGCCAGCAGCCCGCCCCTTAATGAAAAACTGTTTTTT. Amino acids: CASSPPLNEKLFF.

The chain couples TRBV6-5 to TRBJ1-5; D remains unclear. V lost 6 bases and J 2 bases, leaving 11 bases between the germline ends. In germline, CDR1 is MNHEY, CDR2 SVGAGI. The CDR3 runs 14 residues. The CDR3 is CASSPGFGNQPQHF. The CDR3 nucleotides are TGTGCCAGCAGCCCCGGTTTTGGCAATCAGCCCCAGCATTTT.

This clone is a singleton in its sample. This chain connects TRBV5-1 to TRBJ2-3; D unresolved. Per germline, CDR1 SGHRS and CDR2 YFSETQ. Trimming pared 0 bases from V and 1 base from J, leaving 3 bases between. The CDR3 spans 13 residues. CDR3 amino acids: CASSLAGTDTQYF. CDR3 coding DNA: TGCGCCAGCAGCTTGGCAGGCACAGATACGCAGTATTTT.

The rearrangement joins TRBV6-5 to TRBJ1-2; maybe TRBD1 (6 bases). The CDR3 covers 13 residues. The ends were cut back, 4 bases at V and 4 bases at J, with 10 bases in the middle. The germline V gene encodes CDR1 MNHEY and CDR2 SVGAGI. CDR3 protein: CASSSRDIYGYTF. CDR3 nucleotide sequence: TGTGCCAGCAGTTCCCGGGACATCTATGGCTACACCTTC.

This chain uses TRBV7-9 with TRBJ1-2; D is perhaps TRBD1 (6 bases). CDR1 is SEHNR and CDR2 is FQNEAQ in the germline V gene (reference sequence). The CDR3 length is 14 residues. V dropped 3 bases and J dropped 5 bases, with 13 bases sitting between them. Here the CDR3 DNA reads TGTGCCAGCAGCTTCGCAGGGGTCCCTTATGGCTACACCTTC. Protein sequence: CASSFAGVPYGYTF.

The chain combines TRBV7-9 with TRBJ2-1; weak D call: TRBD2 (6 bases). This CDR3 is 13 amino acids long. Trimming left V 7 bases short and J 14 bases short, with 21 bases between. The V gene's germline CDR1 is SEHNR and CDR2 FQNEAQ (reference sequence). For the CDR3, the DNA is TGTGCCAGCACATTGAGGCCCGGGGACTCGAAGTTCTTC. Its translation is CASTLRPGDSKFF.

V gene TRBV9 combines with J gene TRBJ2-2; no clear D. Deletions cut 1 base from V and 5 bases from J, with 3 bases between. The CDR3 has 12 residues. Germline lookup yields CDR1 SGDLS and CDR2 YYNGEE. CDR3 in DNA: TGTGCCAGCAGCGTAAGGACCGGGGAGCTGTTTTTT. It is translated as CASSVRTGELFF. Complete variable domain (other parts from reference TRBV9 and TRBJ2-2): DSGVTQTPKHLITATGQRVTLRCSPRSGDLSVYWYQQSLDQGLQFLIQYYNGEERAKGNILERFSAQQFPDLHSELNLSSLELGDSALYFCASSVRTGELFFGEGSRLTVL.

This clone was seen only once. The gene calls are TRBV10-3 and TRBJ2-3; no definite D call. CDR3 length equals 12 residues. Per the germline V gene, CDR1 is ENHRY and CDR2 is SYGVKD. V was clipped by 5 bases and J by 4 bases, with 7 bases between them. CDR3 loop: CAISIGSDTQYF. The CDR3 DNA reads as TGTGCCATCAGTATTGGGTCAGATACGCAGTATTTT.

The chain employs TRBV5-4 and TRBJ2-1; 7 bases are shared with TRBD2. Trimming took 4 bases from V and 2 from J; bases not matched to a gene: 6. The CDR3 consists of 15 residues. CDR1 is SGHNT, CDR2 YYREEE, per germline (reference sequence). The CDR3 DNA reads TGTGCCAGCAGCGGGACTATTTTCCCCTACAATGAGCAGTTCTTC. This encodes CASSGTIFPYNEQFF.

The chain couples TRBV4-1 to TRBJ2-3, with D possibly being TRBD1 (6 bases). V lost 3 bases, J lost 4 bases, and 14 bases lay in between. Germline CDR1 MGHRA, CDR2 YSYEKL. The CDR3 covers 15 residues. The CDR3 DNA is TGCGCCAGCAGCCAGGAGCAGGGGACCGCAGATACGCAGTATTTT. As protein: CASSQEQGTADTQYF.

V usage is TRBV4-2 and J usage is TRBJ2-3, with D possibly being TRBD2 (6 bases). Germline values: CDR1 LGHNA, CDR2 YNFKEQ. The V gene lost 6 bases and the J gene lost 2 bases, with 12 bases spanning the gap. The CDR3 spans 14 residues. CDR3: CASSSGVSTDTQYF. CDR3 DNA: TGTGCCAGCAGTTCGGGGGTGTCCACAGATACGCAGTATTTT.

The chain employs TRBV5-1 and TRBJ1-1; D not resolved. This CDR3 contains 13 residues. The germline CDR1 and CDR2 sequences are SGHRS and YFSETQ. Trimming took 1 base from V and 4 from J, leaving 8 bases between them. The CDR3 DNA reads as TGCGCCAGCAGCTTGAGTGGAGGCACTGAAGCTTTCTTT. Its protein is CASSLSGGTEAFF.

The chain joins TRBV10-2 to TRBJ1-3; D is perhaps TRBD1 (5 bases). V lost 11 bases, J lost 9 bases, and 20 bases lay in between. The CDR3 runs to 13 residues. CDR1 WSHSY and CDR2 SAAADI come from the germline V gene. The CDR3 loop is CAVRGAAESTIYF. The CDR3 bases are TGCGCCGTACGTGGGGCAGCGGAATCCACCATATATTTT.

The V call is TRBV5-1, the J call TRBJ2-5; D gene unclear. The germline CDR1 and CDR2 sequences are SGHRS and YFSETQ. This CDR3 is 13 amino acids long. Trimming stripped 0 bases from V and 2 bases from J, with 5 bases between. The CDR3 DNA reads as TGCGCCAGCAGCTTGGAGGGTCAAGAGACCCAGTACTTC. It translates to CASSLEGQETQYF.

The J gene is TRBJ2-7, the V gene TRBV6-6; the match to TRBD1 covers 7 bases. This CDR3 contains 15 residues. Germline V lookup: CDR1 MNHNY, CDR2 SVGAGI (reference sequence). Trimming at V came to 7 bases and at J to 3 bases, leaving 12 bases not matched to a gene. The CDR3 DNA reads as TGTGCCAGCAACGAACAGGGGACAGCGAGCTACGAGCAGTACTTC. Translating gives CASNEQGTASYEQYF.

V usage is TRBV27 and J usage is TRBJ1-2; TRBD1 is a possible D gene (6 bases). V was clipped by 5 bases and J by 8 bases, with 12 bases between them. The CDR3 contains 12 residues. Germline CDR1 and CDR2: MNHEY and SMNVEV (reference sequence). The CDR3 DNA follows: TGTGCCAGCAGTGGTTCAGGGGTCGGCTACACCTTC. Protein: CASSGSGVGYTF.

The rearrangement links TRBV30 to TRBJ2-6; the D is unclear. Trimming pared 4 bases from V and 2 bases from J, leaving 9 bases between. The CDR3 is 14 amino acids. Germline V CDR1 and CDR2: GTSNPN, SVGIG (reference sequence). CDR3: CAWTSVAGANVLTF. DNA of the CDR3: TGTGCCTGGACCTCCGTAGCTGGGGCCAACGTCCTGACTTTC.

This clone was found a few times. The chain carries TRBV5-1 and TRBJ2-2, with a possible D match to TRBD1 (5 bases). Looked up from germline, CDR1 is SGHRS and CDR2 is YFSETQ. CDR3 length: 15 amino acids. V was shortened by 0 bases and J by 1 base, with 7 bases between the two germline ends. The CDR3 sequence: CASSLAGQNTGELFF. The CDR3 bases are TGCGCCAGCAGCTTGGCAGGGCAGAACACCGGGGAGCTGTTTTTT.